The rows below give T cell receptor beta chains drawn from one sample of a study of T cell responses to AZD1222 COVID-19 vaccine. The data were produced by immunoSEQ multiplex PCR, yet TCRdb's version contains in-frame clones alone and is incomplete. The repertoire holds 75,000 to 100,000 clones, 70% to 90% seen once, with around 5.9% in the top ten. This material consisted of peripheral blood, taken on day 0 of AZD1222 vaccination. The receptors here all came from an adult in good health. Each CDR3 is given with its conserved first and last residue. A D gene is named only where the DNA matches it firmly. The size field is filled for only some rows; it gives once, few, many or a size class.

abundance: -; d_gene: -; v_gene: TRBV12-3/TRBV12-4; j_gene: TRBJ2-1; CDR3nt: TGTGCCAGCAACCTCGGGGTGGGTGAGCAGTTCTTC; CDR3aa: CASNLGVGEQFF
abundance: -; d_gene: -; v_gene: TRBV12-5; j_gene: TRBJ1-6; CDR3nt: TGTGCTAGTGGTTTGGGCGGGAGGGATCCACCCCTCCACTTT; CDR3aa: CASGLGGRDPPLHF
abundance: -; d_gene: TRBD1; v_gene: TRBV2; j_gene: TRBJ2-7; CDR3nt: TGTGCCAGCAGCTGGACAGGGGTCGACTACGAGCAGTACTTC; CDR3aa: CASSWTGVDYEQYF
abundance: -; d_gene: TRBD1; v_gene: TRBV7-2; j_gene: TRBJ1-6; CDR3nt: TGTGCCAGCAGCCCAAGGACAGGGGGCTATAATTCACCCCTCCACTTT; CDR3aa: CASSPRTGGYNSPLHF
abundance: -; d_gene: -; v_gene: TRBV29-1; j_gene: TRBJ1-3; CDR3nt: TGCAGCGCCGGGGGGTTGGGAAACACCATATATTTT; CDR3aa: CSAGGLGNTIYF
abundance: -; d_gene: -; v_gene: TRBV5-1; j_gene: TRBJ1-1; CDR3nt: TGCGCCAGCAGCTTTACGGAATACACTGAAGCTTTCTTT; CDR3aa: CASSFTEYTEAFF
abundance: -; d_gene: -; v_gene: TRBV24-1; j_gene: TRBJ2-5; CDR3nt: TGTGCCACCAGTGATGCTGCGGAACCCCAGCAAGAGACCCAGTACTTC; CDR3aa: CATSDAAEPQQETQYF
abundance: -; d_gene: -; v_gene: TRBV15; j_gene: TRBJ1-5; CDR3nt: TGTGCCACCAGCAGAGAGGTCAGGGTGGATCAGCCCCAGCATTTT; CDR3aa: CATSREVRVDQPQHF
abundance: -; d_gene: TRBD2; v_gene: TRBV12-3/TRBV12-4; j_gene: TRBJ2-2; CDR3nt: TGTGCCAGCAAGGAACTAGCGGTCGGGGAGCTGTTTTTT; CDR3aa: CASKELAVGELFF
abundance: -; d_gene: -; v_gene: TRBV4-1; j_gene: TRBJ2-3; CDR3nt: TGCGCCAGCAGCCAAGAGGCATATAGCACAGATACGCAGTATTTT; CDR3aa: CASSQEAYSTDTQYF
abundance: -; d_gene: TRBD1; v_gene: TRBV19; j_gene: TRBJ2-7; CDR3nt: TGTGCCAGTAGTATTAGGCAGGGGGTGACGTACGAGCAGTACTTC; CDR3aa: CASSIRQGVTYEQYF
abundance: few; d_gene: -; v_gene: TRBV2; j_gene: TRBJ1-2; CDR3nt: TGTGCCAGCAGTGAAGCTGGGGGACTTAACTATGGCTACACCTTC; CDR3aa: CASSEAGGLNYGYTF
abundance: few; d_gene: -; v_gene: TRBV11-1; j_gene: TRBJ1-1; CDR3nt: TGTGCCAGCAGCTCTAACGGGGCAGGAATCACTGAAGCTTTCTTT; CDR3aa: CASSSNGAGITEAFF
abundance: -; d_gene: -; v_gene: TRBV29-1; j_gene: TRBJ1-2; CDR3nt: TGCAGCGTGGGGGAATTAATAGGGGGTGACTATGGCTACACCTTC; CDR3aa: CSVGELIGGDYGYTF
abundance: -; d_gene: -; v_gene: TRBV7-8; j_gene: TRBJ1-1; CDR3nt: TGTGCCAGCAGCCTACAGCGTGAAGCTTTCTTT; CDR3aa: CASSLQREAFF
abundance: -; d_gene: -; v_gene: TRBV20-1; j_gene: TRBJ2-2; CDR3nt: TGCAGTGCTAAGGGCCGCGGGGAGCTGTTTTTT; CDR3aa: CSAKGRGELFF
abundance: -; d_gene: -; v_gene: TRBV19; j_gene: TRBJ2-7; CDR3nt: TGTGCCAGTAGTACGGGACCAGTTGAATGGGATCAGCAGTACTTC; CDR3aa: CASSTGPVEWDQQYF
abundance: -; d_gene: -; v_gene: TRBV7-9; j_gene: TRBJ1-2; CDR3nt: TGTGCCAGCAGCTTAGGGATACTGAACTATGGCTACACCTTC; CDR3aa: CASSLGILNYGYTF
abundance: -; d_gene: -; v_gene: TRBV16; j_gene: TRBJ2-3; CDR3nt: TGTGCCAGCAGCCAACAGAGTAGCACAGATACGCAGTATTTT; CDR3aa: CASSQQSSTDTQYF
abundance: once; d_gene: -; v_gene: TRBV27; j_gene: TRBJ1-2; CDR3nt: TGTGCCAGCTCCGGGGCCTATGGCTACACCTTC; CDR3aa: CASSGAYGYTF
abundance: -; d_gene: -; v_gene: TRBV1; j_gene: TRBJ2-7; CDR3nt: TGCACCAGCAGCCAAGATGTCGAGCGGACCACACGTTACGAGCAGTACTTC; CDR3aa: CTSSQDVERTTRYEQYF
abundance: -; d_gene: -; v_gene: TRBV25-1; j_gene: TRBJ1-5; CDR3nt: TGTGCCAGCAGTGCTCTTCGGGTCAGTCAGCCCCAGCATTTT; CDR3aa: CASSALRVSQPQHF
abundance: -; d_gene: -; v_gene: TRBV5-6; j_gene: TRBJ1-6; CDR3nt: TGTGCCAGCAGCTGGGGACGAGGGTCACCCCTCCACTTT; CDR3aa: CASSWGRGSPLHF
abundance: -; d_gene: TRBD2; v_gene: TRBV3-1/TRBV3-2; j_gene: TRBJ2-5; CDR3nt: TGTGCCAGCAGTCGGACTACTAGCGGGGGATGGGAGACCCAGTACTTC; CDR3aa: CASSRTTSGGWETQYF
abundance: -; d_gene: TRBD2; v_gene: TRBV4-1; j_gene: TRBJ2-7; CDR3nt: TGCGCCAGCAGCCATCTGGGGACTAGCGGGAGGGCCCTTGAGCAGTACTTC; CDR3aa: CASSHLGTSGRALEQYF
abundance: once; d_gene: -; v_gene: TRBV21-1; j_gene: TRBJ2-7; CDR3nt: TGTGCCAGCAGCAAAGAAAATCAGGGGACTAGCATCCCCGAGCAGTACTTC; CDR3aa: CASSKENQGTSIPEQYF
abundance: -; d_gene: TRBD1; v_gene: TRBV6-4; j_gene: TRBJ1-4; CDR3nt: TGTGCCAGCAGTGACGGGACAGGGGGCGAAAAACTGTTTTTT; CDR3aa: CASSDGTGGEKLFF
abundance: medium-sized; d_gene: -; v_gene: TRBV5-1; j_gene: TRBJ1-1; CDR3nt: TGCGCCAGCAGCTTGGCCTCGACTCCTCTAAAGAACACTGAAGCTTTCTTT; CDR3aa: CASSLASTPLKNTEAFF
abundance: -; d_gene: TRBD1; v_gene: TRBV12-3/TRBV12-4; j_gene: TRBJ1-4; CDR3nt: TGTGCCAGCGGACAGGGGGCGGAGGGAAAACTGTTTTTT; CDR3aa: CASGQGAEGKLFF
abundance: -; d_gene: -; v_gene: TRBV5-5; j_gene: TRBJ1-5; CDR3nt: TGTGCCAGCAGCTTCAGGCAGGACGGCAATCAGCCCCAGCATTTT; CDR3aa: CASSFRQDGNQPQHF
abundance: -; d_gene: TRBD1; v_gene: TRBV6-5; j_gene: TRBJ2-7; CDR3nt: TGTGCCAGCACCCCCAGGGGGTTCGGCGAGCAGTACTTC; CDR3aa: CASTPRGFGEQYF
abundance: -; d_gene: TRBD1; v_gene: TRBV6-5; j_gene: TRBJ1-3; CDR3nt: TGTGCCAGCAGTTACACATTGGACAGGGGCGGAAACACCATATATTTT; CDR3aa: CASSYTLDRGGNTIYF
abundance: once; d_gene: -; v_gene: TRBV7-9; j_gene: TRBJ2-3; CDR3nt: TGTGCCAGCGGGGTTACAGATACGCAGTATTTT; CDR3aa: CASGVTDTQYF
abundance: once; d_gene: -; v_gene: TRBV5-6; j_gene: TRBJ2-2; CDR3nt: TGTGCCAGCAGCTTAGGACAGATAACCACCGGGGAGCTGTTTTTT; CDR3aa: CASSLGQITTGELFF
abundance: -; d_gene: -; v_gene: TRBV18; j_gene: TRBJ1-3; CDR3nt: TGTGCCAGCTCACCATTAGGACATCGTCCCAGTGGAAACACCATATATTTT; CDR3aa: CASSPLGHRPSGNTIYF
abundance: -; d_gene: -; v_gene: TRBV23-1; j_gene: TRBJ2-7; CDR3nt: TGCGCCAGCAGTCAACGGCAGTTCGACACCTACGAGCAGTACTTC; CDR3aa: CASSQRQFDTYEQYF
abundance: -; d_gene: -; v_gene: TRBV10-2; j_gene: TRBJ1-4; CDR3nt: TGCGCCAGCAGTGAGTTAGGGGGATGGGAAAAACTGTTTTTT; CDR3aa: CASSELGGWEKLFF
abundance: -; d_gene: -; v_gene: TRBV27; j_gene: TRBJ1-5; CDR3nt: TGTGCCAGCGGGGCTACAGGAATTGATCAGCCCCAGCATTTT; CDR3aa: CASGATGIDQPQHF
abundance: -; d_gene: -; v_gene: TRBV12-3/TRBV12-4; j_gene: TRBJ2-5; CDR3nt: TGTGCCAGCAGTTTAGTATTTCGGGGGACCCAGTACTTC; CDR3aa: CASSLVFRGTQYF
abundance: -; d_gene: TRBD2; v_gene: TRBV5-1; j_gene: TRBJ2-2; CDR3nt: TGCGCCAGCAGCTTGTCATCTAGCGGGAGCTTCGCCGGGGAGCTGTTTTTT; CDR3aa: CASSLSSSGSFAGELFF
abundance: -; d_gene: -; v_gene: TRBV18; j_gene: TRBJ1-3; CDR3nt: TGTGCCAGCTGGGGGAGGTCTGGAAACACCATATATTTT; CDR3aa: CASWGRSGNTIYF
abundance: -; d_gene: -; v_gene: TRBV5-1; j_gene: TRBJ1-2; CDR3nt: TGCGCCAGCAGCTTGGAACCTTTCTCTGGGGATGGCTACACCTTC; CDR3aa: CASSLEPFSGDGYTF